This T cell receptor beta chain originates from a study of T cells in Graves' hyperthyroidism and ophthalmopathy. Those with hyperthyroidism were 18 to 65 years old, newly diagnosed, and ill for under 2 months. A patient was excluded if there was uncontrolled infection, other autoimmune disease, pregnancy or lactation. Template material for amplifying TCR beta CDR3 regions consisted of RNA transcripts. HTBI primers were used for first-round RT-PCR of the TCR CDR3. TCRdb independently ran MiXCR on the multiplex PCR reads; one entry per CDR3 protein. The sample comprises 89,000 or so distinct CDR3 sequences, roughly 40% of which are singletons, and 10% to 13% rests with the top ten. There are 19 residues in the CDR3. Germline assignment: CDR1 MDHEN and CDR2 SYDVKM. The V end was cut by 2 bases, the J end by 4 bases, with 26 bases between. This clonotype showed up many times.

The rearrangement uses TRBV28 and TRBJ2-5; D may be TRBD1 (5 bases). Sequenced sample: peripheral blood or thyroid tissue (not recorded which). This sequence was found in a woman aged 30 to 39 with Graves' hyperthyroidism. CDR3 nucleotide sequence: TGTGCCAGCAGTTTACGATCTGGGGCAAGGGTTAACCCAGCAGAGACCCAGTACTTC. Translation gives CASSLRSGARVNPAETQYF.